This T cell receptor beta chain was sequenced for a study of beta chain features in type 1 diabetes. Study-wide results and caveats: High TCR expression in some cells could lead to their over-representation in cDNA sequencing.

As regards this clone: Its antigen is not identified.

V was pared by 0 bases and J by 7 bases, with 13 bases between. CDR1 is SGHNT and CDR2 is YYREEE in the germline V gene (reference sequence). This CDR3 region has 15 residues. Isolated RNA was reverse transcribed in full, so expressed TCRB transcripts were sequenced. Generated by immunoSEQ multiplex PCR, the TCRdb table keeps only in-frame clones and is missing some. Of 300,000 to 450,000 clones listed, over 9.5% are singletons. This receptor was identified in a man between 18 and 35 years old in good health. Sequencing was done on a sample of naive CD4+ T cells from blood. The V call is TRBV5-4, the J call TRBJ2-2, with a tentative D call TRBD1 (5 bases). In nucleotides, the CDR3 is TGTGCCAGCAGCTTGGTAGTGCAGGGTGGCGGGGAGCTGTTTTTT. It codes for CASSLVVQGGGELFF. The whole variable domain, filled in from reference TRBV5-4 and TRBJ2-2, reads ETGVTQSPTHLIKTRGQQVTLRCSSQSGHNTVSWYQQALGQGPQFIFQYYREEENGRGNFPPRFSGLQFPNYSSELNVNALELDDSALYLCASSLVVQGGGELFFGEGSRLTVL.